This TCR beta chain originates from a study of blood T cell repertoires in COVID-19. Study information: Acute and convalescent COVID-19 specimens originated in the United States, Italy and Spain.

CDR1 and CDR2 from the germline V gene are PRHDT and FYEKMQ (reference sequence). V lost 1 base and J lost 1; bases outside the gene matches: 4. This CDR3 is built from 16 residues. The authors' processing: By means of reference gene primer amplification, nucleated cell counts were estimated. The data were produced by immunoSEQ multiplex PCR, yet TCRdb's version contains in-frame clones alone and is incomplete. Clone size and the V and J calls come from that table; the DNA yielded D and trimming. The sample records 23,000 or so clones, about nine tenths being singletons. The sequence derives from an older man with acute or convalescent COVID-19. Sequenced sample: peripheral blood. The chain uses TRBV13 and TRBJ2-1; 7 bases match TRBD1. The chain's CDR3 is CASSLVDRESYNEQFF. CDR3 in DNA: TGTGCCAGCAGCTTAGTTGACAGGGAATCCTACAATGAGCAGTTCTTC. Complete variable domain (other parts from reference TRBV13 and TRBJ2-1): AAGVIQSPRHLIKEKRETATLKCYPIPRHDTVYWYQQGPGQDPQFLISFYEKMQSDKGSIPDRFSAQQFSDYHSELNMSSLELGDSALYFCASSLVDRESYNEQFFGPGTRLTVL.